This T cell receptor beta chain comes out of a study of CD8+CD57+ T cells in acquired aplastic anemia (dated by TCRdb to 2016 to 2019). With regard to the full study: Extracted DNA from sorted CD4+ and CD8+ cells averaged approximately 3 ug, ranging from about 0.2 to 30 ug. An average of approximately 9.8 million reads for CD4+ cells and approximately 12 million reads for CD8+ cells was obtained from healthy donor samples.

Genomic DNA was used as template for profiling of TCR beta VDJ combinations and CDR3 sequences. An Illumina HiSeq 2000 was used for TCR repertoire sequencing. Processing in the source paper ran as follows. Repertoires were assessed using TRBV/TRBJ rearrangement plots, CDR3 size and DJ length profiles, and Simpson's diversity index. The most abundant DNA sequence in the deep sequencing data was taken as the immunodominant clone. CDR3 amino acid sequences were screened for sharing across subjects and compared with published repertoires and the VDJdb database. Starting from the raw public reads, TCRdb applied fastp trimming at Q25, assembled clones with MiXCR and retained in-frame beta chains. Rows merge per CDR3 protein into single entries with the most common DNA and genes. TCRdb, rather than the study authors, made the V and J calls. The sample table records about 130,000 distinct CDR3 sequences; less than 45% of these occur just once. Of the sample, almost 8.5% is held by the ten largest clones.

TCR repertoires of sorted CD4+ and CD8+ blood T cells from severe aplastic anemia patients and healthy subjects were deep-sequenced in the study. Ficoll-Paque density gradient centrifugation was used to isolate peripheral blood mononuclear cells. Before DNA extraction, CD4+ and CD8+ T cells were sorted with FACS or magnetic beads. Broader findings and caveats from the paper: Patients and healthy controls showed no significant difference in CD8+ Simpson's diversity (P=0.060). Although 25 to 30 CD8+ CDR3 sequences were shared by patients and controls, these sequences appeared highly expressed in patients and within the immunodominant clones of patients.

Compared with germline, V lacks 5 bases and J lacks 1 base; bases without a gene match: 2. CDR3 length: 14 amino acids, cysteine to phenylalanine. Only the CDR3 part of the read is kept: 42 bases, read in frame from the first base. In the germline V gene, CDR1 corresponds to SQVTM and CDR2 to ANQGSEA. This clonotype was seen at least ten times. This clone's antigen is unknown. One base away there is no much larger clone; base qualities are not given. The receptor was isolated from a human donor in good health, serving as a control. Specimen: sorted CD4+, CD8+, or CD8+CD57+ T cells (not recorded which) from PBMCs. The chain links TRBV29-1 with TRBJ2-2, with 9 central nucleotides matching TRBD2. The DNA reads as follows: TGCAGCGTTATTAGCGGGAGGAACACCGGGGAGCTGTTTTTT. The resulting protein is CSVISGRNTGELFF.